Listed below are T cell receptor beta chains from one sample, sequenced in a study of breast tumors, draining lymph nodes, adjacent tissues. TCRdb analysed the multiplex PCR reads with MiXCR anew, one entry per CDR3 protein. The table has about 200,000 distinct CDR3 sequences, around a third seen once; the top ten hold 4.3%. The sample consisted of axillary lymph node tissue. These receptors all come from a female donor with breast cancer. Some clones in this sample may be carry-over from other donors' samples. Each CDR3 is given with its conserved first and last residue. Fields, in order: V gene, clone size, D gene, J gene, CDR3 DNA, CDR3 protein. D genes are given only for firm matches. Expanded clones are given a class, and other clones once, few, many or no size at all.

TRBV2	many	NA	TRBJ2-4	TGTGCCAGCAGGCCCGGACAGTCTCTAGCCAAAAACATTCAGTACTTC	CASRPGQSLAKNIQYF
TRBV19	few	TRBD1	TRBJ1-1	TGTGCCAGTAGTATTGGGGGACAGGGGTCAGCTTTCTTT	CASSIGGQGSAFF
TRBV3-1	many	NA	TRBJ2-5	TGTGCCAGCAGCCATCTAGAGACCCAGTACTTC	CASSHLETQYF
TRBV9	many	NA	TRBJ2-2	TGTGCCAGCAGCCCCCACTGGACGGCCATGAACACCGGGGAGCTGTTTTTT	CASSPHWTAMNTGELFF
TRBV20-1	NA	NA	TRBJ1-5	TGCGGTGGTGGGCGGATCAATCAGCCCCAGCATTTT	CGGGRINQPQHF
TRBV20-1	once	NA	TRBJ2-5	TGCAGTGCCAGCACCCGGGACTACCAAGAGACCCAGTACTTC	CSASTRDYQETQYF
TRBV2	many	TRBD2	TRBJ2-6	TGTGCCAGCAGTGTAACCATAGCGGGGGACAACGTCCTGACTTTC	CASSVTIAGDNVLTF
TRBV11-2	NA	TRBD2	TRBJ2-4	TGTGCCTGCAGCGGGGGACAAGTACTAGCCAAAAACATTCAGTACTTC	CACSGGQVLAKNIQYF
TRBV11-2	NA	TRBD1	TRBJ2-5	TGTGCCAGCAGCCCTAGGGGGGACAGGGTGGGGCAAGAGACCCAGTACTTC	CASSPRGDRVGQETQYF
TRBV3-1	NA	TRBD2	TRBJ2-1	TGTGCCAGCAGCCTTTCGAACCCCGGTTGGCTAGCGGGTGAGCAGTTCTTC	CASSLSNPGWLAGEQFF
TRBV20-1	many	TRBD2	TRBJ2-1	TGCAGTGCCCCGGGACTAGCGGGGAAGTATGAGCAGTTCTTC	CSAPGLAGKYEQFF
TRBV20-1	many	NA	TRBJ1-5	TGCAGTGCTAGGGCTGATCCGAATCAGCCCCAGCATTTT	CSARADPNQPQHF
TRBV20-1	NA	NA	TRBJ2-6	TGCAGTGCTAGCGCCGGGACAACTGGGGCCAACGTCCTGACTTTC	CSASAGTTGANVLTF
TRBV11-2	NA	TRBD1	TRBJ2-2	TGTGCCAGCAGCCCACCGGGACAGGCGAACACCGGGGAGCTGTTTTTT	CASSPPGQANTGELFF
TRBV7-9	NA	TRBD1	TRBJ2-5	TGTGCCGGCGGAACTACAGGGGCAAGAGAGACCCAGTACTTC	CAGGTTGARETQYF
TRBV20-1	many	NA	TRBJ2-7	TGCAGTGCCCCAGCGGGGGACAGCCACTCCTACGAGCAGTACTTC	CSAPAGDSHSYEQYF
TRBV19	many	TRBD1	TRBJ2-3	TGTGCCAGTAGCCCCCCGGGACAGGGGGGGGATACGCAGTATTTT	CASSPPGQGGDTQYF
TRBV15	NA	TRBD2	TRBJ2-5	TGTGCCACCAGCAGAACCTGTCGCGGGAGGGGGTCAGAGACCCAGTACTTC	CATSRTCRGRGSETQYF
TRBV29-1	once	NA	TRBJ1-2	TGCAGCGTTGGGGCCTATGGCTACACCTTC	CSVGAYGYTF
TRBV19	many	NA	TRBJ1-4	TGTGCCAGTAGCTCGATGAAGCTTGCAACTAATGAAAAACTGTTTTTT	CASSSMKLATNEKLFF
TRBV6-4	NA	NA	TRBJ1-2	TGTGCCAGCAGCGGATCGGGACATGCTAACTATGGCTACACCTTC	CASSGSGHANYGYTF
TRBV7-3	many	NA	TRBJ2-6	TGTACCAGCAGCTTAACGTTTGGTGCTGGGGCCAACGTCCTGACTTTC	CTSSLTFGAGANVLTF
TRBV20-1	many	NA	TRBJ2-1	TGCAGTTGGGTCTCCTACAATGAGCAGTTCTTC	CSWVSYNEQFF
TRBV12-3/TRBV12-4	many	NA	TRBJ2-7	TGTGCCAGCAGCCCCGAGGGGGTATCCTACGAGCAGTACTTC	CASSPEGVSYEQYF
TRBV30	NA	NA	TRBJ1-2	TGTGCCAGCAGCCCTCCATGGACAGATGGCTACACCTTC	CASSPPWTDGYTF
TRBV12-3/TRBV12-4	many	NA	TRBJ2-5	TGTGCCAGCAGTGGATCGTTGGGGTCCGAGACCCAGTACTTC	CASSGSLGSETQYF
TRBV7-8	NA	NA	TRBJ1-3	TGTGCCAGCAACCCTGACGGCACTAGCGGGCGACGCAGGGGTCACAGGTTCTCTGGAAACACCATATATTTT	CASNPDGTSGRRRGHRFSGNTIYF
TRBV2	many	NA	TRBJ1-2	TGTGCCAGCAGGGACACGACCGTCAGGGGACATGGCTACACCTTC	CASRDTTVRGHGYTF
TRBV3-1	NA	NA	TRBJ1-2	TGTGCCAGCAGCCCCCCCATCGCCGGGACTAGCTACACCTTC	CASSPPIAGTSYTF
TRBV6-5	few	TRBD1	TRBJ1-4	TGTGCCAGCAGACCCCCCCAGGGGGAGGAAAAACTGTTTTTT	CASRPPQGEEKLFF
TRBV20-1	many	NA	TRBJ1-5	TGCAGTGCGAGGGACGTTAATCAGCCCCAGCATTTT	CSARDVNQPQHF
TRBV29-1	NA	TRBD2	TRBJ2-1	TGCAGCGTTGAAGGTCAACTAGCGGGTCAACCCCCTTTACTTGAGCAGTTCTTC	CSVEGQLAGQPPLLEQFF
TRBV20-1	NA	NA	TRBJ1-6	TGCAGTGCTAGGATTGGGGCAGGGATATCACCCCTCCACTTT	CSARIGAGISPLHF
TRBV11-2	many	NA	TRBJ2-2	TGTGCCAGCACTCAACTAGGTGACACCGGGGAGCTGTTTTTT	CASTQLGDTGELFF
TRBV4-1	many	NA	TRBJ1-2	TGCGCCAGCAGCCCCAGAAGGGCCGGGGCCCCTGGGGGCTACACCTTC	CASSPRRAGAPGGYTF
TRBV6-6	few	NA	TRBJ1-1	TGTGCCAGCAGTTACTCGAATATGAACACTGAAGCTTTCTTT	CASSYSNMNTEAFF
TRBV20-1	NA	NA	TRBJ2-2	TGCAGTGCTAGAGGGACCGAGGGGGGGCTGTTTTTT	CSARGTEGGLFF
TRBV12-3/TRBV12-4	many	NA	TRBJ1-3	TGTGCCACCACCTCGGGCTTCTCTGGAAACACCATATATTTT	CATTSGFSGNTIYF
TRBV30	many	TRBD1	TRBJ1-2	TGTGCCTTCAACGACAGGGACAACTATGGCTACACCTTC	CAFNDRDNYGYTF
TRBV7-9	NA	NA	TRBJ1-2	NA	CASSSSSALYLCASSPSTGGYTF
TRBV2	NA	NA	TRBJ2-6	TGTGCCAGCAAGCGGGTAGTGGCCTCTGGGGCCAACGTCCTGACTTTC	CASKRVVASGANVLTF
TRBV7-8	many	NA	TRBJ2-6	TGTGCCAGCGGCCTTAGGGGTTTTGGGGCCAACGTCCTGACTTTC	CASGLRGFGANVLTF
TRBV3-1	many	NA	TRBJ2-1	TGTGCCAGTTCACAGGGCTACAATGAGCAGTTCTTC	CASSQGYNEQFF
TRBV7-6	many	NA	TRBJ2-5	TGTGCCAGCAGTTTAACTCCTCTCCGCAAAGAGACCCAGTACTTC	CASSLTPLRKETQYF
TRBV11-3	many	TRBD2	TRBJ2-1	TGTGCCAGCAGCTTAGGGGGAGGGTGGTCCGACAATGAGCAGTTCTTC	CASSLGGGWSDNEQFF
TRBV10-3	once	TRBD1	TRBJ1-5	TGTGCCATCAGTGAGACAGGGGGGAATCAGCCCCAGCATTTT	CAISETGGNQPQHF
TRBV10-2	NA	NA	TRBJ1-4	TGCGCCAGGGCCTCCCTGGGGGAAAAACTGTTTTTT	CARASLGEKLFF
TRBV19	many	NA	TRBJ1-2	TGTGCCAGTAGTGCCGGACAGAGCTATGGCTACACCTTC	CASSAGQSYGYTF
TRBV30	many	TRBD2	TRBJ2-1	TGTGCCTGGAAAGTGGGACTAGCCCACAATGAGCAGTTCTTC	CAWKVGLAHNEQFF
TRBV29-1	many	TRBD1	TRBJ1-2	TGCAGCGTTGCCAGGGGGGGCAACTATGGCTACACCTTC	CSVARGGNYGYTF
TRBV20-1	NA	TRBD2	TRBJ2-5	TGCAGTGCTAGAGATGTCACTAGCGGGAAGACCCAGTACTTC	CSARDVTSGKTQYF
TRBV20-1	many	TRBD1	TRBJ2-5	TGCAGTGCTAGAACCCCCGGACAGGACCAAGAGACCCAGTACTTC	CSARTPGQDQETQYF
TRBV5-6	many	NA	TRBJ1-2	TGTGCCAGCAGCTTCGGAACCCCGGTCGGAACTAACTATGGCTACACCTTC	CASSFGTPVGTNYGYTF
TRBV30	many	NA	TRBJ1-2	TGTGCCTGGAGTGGCGGGATAAACTATGGCTACACCTTC	CAWSGGINYGYTF
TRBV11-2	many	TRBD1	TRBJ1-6	TGTGCCAGCAGCTTGACAGGGAATTTGCTAGATTCACCCCTCCACTTT	CASSLTGNLLDSPLHF
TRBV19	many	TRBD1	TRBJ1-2	TGTGCCAGTAGGCCGGACAGGGGACTTACTAACTATGGCTACACCTTC	CASRPDRGLTNYGYTF
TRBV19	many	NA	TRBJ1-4	TGTGCCAGTAGAAGTGGGGCGCCTGAAAAACTGTTTTTT	CASRSGAPEKLFF
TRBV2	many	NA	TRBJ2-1	TGTGCCAGCCAGGACACATCCTACAATGAGCAGTTCTTC	CASQDTSYNEQFF
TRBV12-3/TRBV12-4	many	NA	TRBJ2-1	TGTGCCAGCATTCTAAGTCTCTCCTACAATGAGCAGTTCTTC	CASILSLSYNEQFF
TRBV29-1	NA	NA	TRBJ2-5	TGCAGCGTTGTTTACTACTTAGGGGAGACCCAGTACTTC	CSVVYYLGETQYF